Following are 15 T cell receptor beta chains from one sample sequenced in a study of vaccination and CD4 T cells after COVID-19 (dated 2022 in TCRdb). Receptor amplification or capture employed PCR. For sequencing, an Illumina iSeq 100 was employed. TCR sequencing of DNA from cultured CD4+ T cells used the Oncomine TCR Beta short-read assay at the Johns Hopkins FTIC core. TCRdb reworked the public reads: Q25 trimming with fastp, MiXCR clone assembly, productive beta chains retained. Records with the same CDR3 protein are collapsed into one entry carrying the most frequent genes and DNA. The sample data list about 16,000 distinct CDR3 sequences, and 56% of these were observed just once. The ten largest clones add up to 7.4% of the sample. The meaning of the sample's treatment or condition label: approximately nine-day PBMC culture with coronavirus spike peptide pools or control peptides (ViraFEST assay).

Which antigens these TCRs recognize remains unknown. Sequenced sample: CD4+ T cells from blood, cultured in vitro. The receptors shown here come from a human donor who had recovered from COVID-19.

This clonotype has more than one count but fewer than ten. The chain couples TRBV24-1 to TRBJ2-3; D is undetermined. The V end was cut by 4 bases, the J end by 4 bases, with 14 bases between. This CDR3 spans 15 amino acids. Germline V lookup: CDR1 KGHDR, CDR2 SFDVKD. CDR3 DNA sequence: TGTGCCACCAGTGACCTCGGGTGGGGTCCAGATACGCAGTATTTT. Protein sequence: CATSDLGWGPDTQYF.

The chain is built from TRBV19 and TRBJ2-1, with 13 bases matching TRBD2. The germline CDR1 and CDR2 sequences are LNHDA and SQIVND (reference sequence). J was trimmed by 0 bases and V by 5 bases; bases with no gene match: 10. This CDR3 spans 19 amino acids. The CDR3 bases are TGTGCCAGTAGTTTGCGACTAGCGGGAGGACAGAGCTCCTACAATGAGCAGTTCTTC. As protein: CASSLRLAGGQSSYNEQFF.

The rearrangement joins TRBV5-5 to TRBJ2-5, with D unresolved. The CDR3 is made up of 14 amino acids. CDR1 is SGHKS and CDR2 is YYEKEE in the germline V gene (reference sequence). Between the trimmed V and J ends, which lost 4 bases and 2 bases, there was a span of 12 bases. CDR3 protein: CASSRMAPQETQYF. In DNA, the CDR3 is TGTGCCAGCAGCCGGATGGCCCCGCAAGAGACCCAGTACTTC.

The CDR3 nucleotides are TGTGCCAGCACCCCGGACAGGAACTATGGCTACACCTTC. It translates to CASTPDRNYGYTF. The chain has TRBV2 and TRBJ1-2, with 7 positions matching TRBD1. Germline values: CDR1 SNHLY, CDR2 FYNNEI. V lost 7 bases to trimming and J lost 2 bases; unmatched junction nucleotides: 4. The CDR3 is 13 residues long.

To note about this clonotype: Mismatch with germline at one junction end may stem from a read error. The V gene is TRBV24-1, the J gene TRBJ2-3; D tentatively reads TRBD1 or TRBD2 (5 bases each). CDR3 length: 14 amino acids. CDR1 is KGHDR, CDR2 SFDVKD, per germline. The CDR3 coding sequence is TGTGCCACCAGTGATTTCGGGATTACAGGTACGCAGTATTTT. Protein sequence: CATSDFGITGTQYF.

The V and J genes are TRBV7-2 and TRBJ2-7; 7 bases are a match to TRBD1. After removal of 5 bases from V and 2 bases from J, the junction contained 12 bases not matched to a gene. From germline, CDR1 is SGHTA and CDR2 FQGNSA. The CDR3 sequence is 16 residues long. The CDR3 nucleotides are TGTGCCAGCAGCCCGAGGGTGGGGACAGCCACCTACGAGCAGTACTTC. It translates to CASSPRVGTATYEQYF. The full variable domain, completed using reference TRBV7-2 and TRBJ2-7, is GAGVSQSPSNKVTEKGKDVELRCDPISGHTALYWYRQSLGQGLEFLIYFQGNSAPDKSGLPSDRFSAERTGGSVSTLTIQRTQQEDSAVYLCASSPRVGTATYEQYFGPGTRLTVT.

The chain couples TRBV10-3 to TRBJ1-2; D is uncertain. Germline V CDR1 and CDR2: ENHRY, SYGVKD. V gave up 3 bases and J gave up 6 bases, with 11 bases separating them. This CDR3 region has 13 residues. CDR3 coding DNA: TGTGCCATCAGTGAATACGGGGAGGATGGCTACACCTTC. Amino acid sequence: CAISEYGEDGYTF.

This rearrangement joins TRBV10-3 to TRBJ1-2; weak D call: TRBD1 (5 bases). This CDR3 spans 11 amino acids. Germline V gene lookup returns CDR1 ENHRY and CDR2 SYGVKD. V shed 6 bases and J shed 7 bases, with 9 bases lying between them. CDR3 in amino acids: CAISGRGGYTF. Written as DNA, the CDR3 is TGTGCCATCAGCGGGAGGGGTGGCTACACCTTC.

This clonotype was observed a few times. The chain recombines TRBV27 with TRBJ1-5; 7 bases fit TRBD1. CDR1 is MNHEY, CDR2 SMNVEV, per germline (reference sequence). This CDR3 contains 15 residues. With V trimmed by 6 bases and J by 2 bases, 7 bases remained unmatched. The CDR3 sequence is CASRPSTGGNQPQHF. CDR3 nucleotide sequence: TGTGCCAGCAGACCAAGCACAGGGGGCAATCAGCCCCAGCATTTT.

The rearrangement uses TRBV6-2 or TRBV6-3 and TRBJ2-1; D is undetermined. Germline V gene data show CDR1 as MNHEY and CDR2 as SVGEGT. This CDR3 contains 14 residues. The ends were cut back, 0 bases at V and 5 bases at J, with 8 bases in the middle. In DNA, the CDR3 is TGTGCCAGCAGTTACTCTGTCGAGAACAATGAGCAGTTCTTC. Translation gives CASSYSVENNEQFF.

Only one count was recorded for this clonotype. The genes are TRBV28 and TRBJ2-7; 7 bases are a match to TRBD2. Per the germline V gene, CDR1 is MDHEN and CDR2 is SYDVKM. The V gene end was trimmed by 5 bases and the J gene end by 3 bases; junction bases not matched to a gene: 4. The CDR3 runs to 13 residues. The CDR3 region has the DNA TGTGCCAGCAGTGGCGGGAGCCACTACGAGCAGTACTTC. It translates to CASSGGSHYEQYF. The full variable domain, rest sourced from reference TRBV28 and TRBJ2-7, is DVKVTQSSRYLVKRTGEKVFLECVQDMDHENMFWYRQDPGLGLRLIYFSYDVKMKEKGDIPEGYSVSREKKERFSLILESASTNQTSMYLCASSGGSHYEQYFGPGTRLTVT.

The gene calls are TRBV20-1 and TRBJ2-5; 9 bases map to TRBD1. CDR3 size: 12 residues. The V segment lost 5 bases and the J segment 4 bases; nucleotides outside the gene matches: 2. CDR1 and CDR2 from the germline V gene are DFQATT and SNEGSKA (reference sequence). The CDR3 spells CSAAQGAETQYF. The CDR3 DNA follows: TGCAGTGCTGCACAGGGGGCAGAGACCCAGTACTTC.

V usage is TRBV20-1 and J usage is TRBJ2-1; D unresolved. This CDR3 is 13 amino acids long. CDR1 DFQATT and CDR2 SNEGSKA come from the germline V gene (reference sequence). Trimming shortened V by 5 bases and J by 4 bases, and 12 bases separated the two germline ends. This chain's CDR3 is CSAFMNLYNEQFF. The CDR3 DNA is TGCAGTGCTTTCATGAACCTATACAATGAGCAGTTCTTC.

This sequence joins TRBV6-5 and TRBJ2-5; the D is unclear. With 1 base removed from V and 3 bases from J, the gap between germline ends came to 12 bases. Germline CDR1 is MNHEY and CDR2 is SVGAGI. CDR3 length equals 15 residues. CDR3 coding DNA: TGTGCCAGCAGTTACTATTCAGGCTCCGAAGAGACCCAGTACTTC. Protein: CASSYYSGSEETQYF.

This rearrangement joins TRBV6-1 to TRBJ1-2; tentatively, D is TRBD1 (6 bases). The germline gives CDR1 MNHNS, CDR2 SASEGT. CDR3 length: 13 residues. V was pared by 2 bases and J by 6 bases, with 10 bases between. CDR3 nucleotide sequence: TGTGCCAGCAGTGAACGGGCAGGGGATGGCTACACCTTC. It is translated as CASSERAGDGYTF.